What follows describes a single T cell receptor (beta chain). No antigen is known for it. The time point: persistent/refractory GD, antithyroid drugs over 5 years with positive TRAb. With RNA extracted from PBMCs as input, the TCR library was made. The source of the sample is a study of regulatory T cells in long-lasting Graves disease. Study observations and caveats: Sampling was limited to peripheral blood rather than thyroid tissue.

CDR3-region Arm-PCR and iRepertoire HTBI primers produced the TCR beta libraries. TCRdb ran MiXCR on the multiplex PCR reads and lists one entry per CDR3 protein. The data show more than 350,000 distinct CDR3 sequences, with under 25% seen just once and more than 13% held by the top ten. The V and J ends lost 3 bases and 2 bases respectively, with 12 bases between them. The germline gives CDR1 SQVTM, CDR2 ANQGSEA. This CDR3 comprises 14 residues. This receptor was obtained from a female donor with Graves disease. Sequenced material: peripheral blood mononuclear cells (PBMCs), taken when the disease was refractory, from a patient treated with antithyroid drugs. This sequence joins TRBV29-1 and TRBJ2-3, with D unclear. The chain's CDR3 is CSVEPGLHTDTQYF. DNA of the CDR3: TGCAGCGTTGAGCCGGGCCTTCACACAGATACGCAGTATTTT.